The 23 T cell receptor beta chains below were found in one sample sequenced in a study of tissue T cells after allogeneic stem cell transplantation. Libraries were prepared by immunoSEQ multiplex PCR; TCRdb keeps only in-frame clonotypes and omits some of them. The data hold over 7,000 clones, with about 48% observed a single time. Time point here: mouse harvest day 7 after allogeneic transplant. Each mouse received 10^7 T-cell-depleted marrow cells plus 10^6 splenic CD5+ T cells by tail vein. Material: gut tissue. These receptors were taken from a female BALB/c mouse given C57BL/6 T cells with graft-versus-host disease after an allogeneic hematopoietic cell transplant.

This clone was observed a handful of times. Any gene name here is a mouse gene name. The CDR3 extends 1 residue past the end of the read, so its final part is completed from the germline J gene. V usage is TRBV12-1 and J usage is TRBJ1-2; no reliable D call. The CDR3 extends over 13 amino acids. V lost 2 bases and J lost 2, with 8 bases in between. Germline values: CDR1 SGHSN, CDR2 HYEKVE. Here the CDR3 reads CASSHVPNSDYTF. CDR3 bases read: TGTGCCAGCTCTCACGTCCCTAACTCCGACTACACC. The full variable domain, completed using reference TRBV12-1 and TRBJ1-2, is DSGVVQSPRHIIKEKGGRSVLTCIPISGHSNVVWYQQTLGKELKFLIQHYEKVERDKGFLPSRFSVQQFDDYHSEMNMSALELEDSAMYFCASSHVPNSDYTFGSGTRLLVI.

With regard to this clone: The gene names given are mouse names. The CDR3 end is not reached by the read, which stops 1 residue before it; the germline J gene fills it in. The chain employs TRBV2 and TRBJ2-5; D uncertain. Trimming cost V 0 bases and J 0 bases, with 4 bases left between them. The CDR3 consists of 14 residues. CDR1 is LGHNA and CDR2 is YSYQKL in the germline V gene. The part of the CDR3 DNA that was read is TGTGCCAGCAGCCAAGATGGGAACCAAGACACCCAGTAC. This codes for CASSQDGNQDTQY. The entire CDR3 reads CASSQDGNQDTQYF.

To note about this clone: Mouse gene names and germline throughout. The read falls 1 residue short of the CDR3 end, and the missing part is taken from the germline J gene. The genes are TRBV26 and TRBJ1-2; no clear D. The CDR3 totals 12 residues. Germline CDR1 reads KGHPV; CDR2 reads FQNQEV (reference sequence). V lost 2 bases and J 3 bases, leaving 4 bases between the germline ends. CDR3 DNA, as far as it was read: TGTGCCAGCAGTCTGGGGGACTCCGACTACACC. Its protein is CASSLGDSDYT. The whole CDR3 protein reads CASSLGDSDYTF.

With respect to this clone: Here the gene names and germline are mouse. The sequenced fragment ends 1 residue before the CDR3 boundary, so the rest is inferred from the germline J gene. The chain uses TRBV14 and TRBJ2-2, with a tentative D call TRBD1 (6 bases). Trimming removed 4 bases at V and 2 bases at J, with 9 bases between. This CDR3 comprises 14 residues. CDR1 SGHDT and CDR2 FRDEAV come from the germline V gene. The CDR3 reads CASSPGANTGQLYF. The DNA read from the CDR3 is TGTGCCAGCAGTCCAGGGGCCAACACCGGGCAGCTCTAC.

This clone is large. The gene names here belong to mouse. The CDR3 DNA, read in part, is TGTGCCAGCAGTGATGCACAGGGTAACTATGCTGAGCAGTTC. This gives the protein CASSDAQGNYAEQF. The CDR3, in full, reads CASSDAQGNYAEQFF. This rearrangement joins TRBV13-1 to TRBJ2-1, with D perhaps TRBD1 (6 bases). The observed sequence ends 1 residue before the CDR3 terminus, with the missing tail filled in from the germline J gene. Germline CDR1 reads NSHNY; CDR2 reads SYGAGN. There are 15 residues in the CDR3. Trimming removed 0 bases from V and 0 bases from J, with 7 bases in between.

For this clone: Gene names are mouse gene names. From the germline J gene comes the end of the CDR3, since the read stops 1 residue before it. The chain links TRBV13-2 to TRBJ2-7; D remains ambiguous. In germline, CDR1 is NNHNN, CDR2 SYGAGS (reference sequence). Between the trimmed V and J ends, which lost 3 bases and 3 bases, there was a span of 10 bases. There are 13 residues in the CDR3. The covered CDR3 bases are TGTGCCAGCGGTGGTAACACCATCTATGAACAGTAC. This gives the protein CASGGNTIYEQY. The whole CDR3 is CASGGNTIYEQYF.

This clone was counted a single time. Any gene name here is a mouse gene name. The sequenced fragment ends 1 residue before the CDR3 boundary, so the rest is inferred from the germline J gene. The chain carries TRBV26 and TRBJ1-4, with no clear D. The CDR3 spans 14 residues. The V gene lost 4 bases and the J gene lost 1 base, with 7 bases spanning the gap. CDR1 is KGHPV, CDR2 FQNQEV, per germline (reference sequence). CDR3 bases read: TGTGCCAGCAGTCGACAATATTCCAACGAAAGATTATTT. It specifies CASSRQYSNERLF. The whole CDR3 sequence reads CASSRQYSNERLFF.

Turning to this clone: The germline and genes are mouse ones. The read ends 1 residue shy of where the CDR3 ends; the end is completed using the germline J gene. V is TRBV31 and J is TRBJ2-1; 11 bases line up with TRBD2. From germline, CDR1 is GKSSPN and CDR2 SITVG. This CDR3 region has 15 residues. The V gene end was trimmed by 1 base and the J gene end by 4 bases; junction bases not matched to a gene: 3. Partial CDR3 DNA: TGTGCCTGGAGTCCCGGGACTGGGGGATATGCTGAGCAGTTC. It specifies CAWSPGTGGYAEQF. The complete CDR3 sequence is CAWSPGTGGYAEQFF. The full variable domain, in which reference TRBV31 and TRBJ2-1 provide the parts outside the CDR3, is AQTIHQWPVAEIKAVGSPLSLGCTIKGKSSPNLYWYWQATGGTLQQLFYSITVGQVESVVQLNLSASRPKDDQFILSTEKLLLSHSGFYLCAWSPGTGGYAEQFFGPGTRLTVL.

This clone is labeled as medium-sized. Mouse gene names and germline throughout. The read terminates 1 residue before the CDR3 end, so the remaining end is supplied by the germline J gene. The V call is TRBV3, the J call TRBJ1-2; no reliable D call. The CDR3 spans 13 residues. V shed 1 base and J shed 2 bases, with 5 bases lying between them. Per the germline V gene, CDR1 is SNHLY and CDR2 is FYNGKV (reference sequence). The DNA read from the CDR3 is TGTGCCAGCAGCTTAGGCCGGAACTCCGACTACACC. Translation: CASSLGRNSDYT. The CDR3, in full, reads CASSLGRNSDYTF.

This clone was counted a few times. The listed genes are named as in mouse. Read data end 1 residue before the CDR3 end; the end is taken from the germline J gene. This chain links TRBV26 with TRBJ2-2, with D tentatively TRBD1 or TRBD2 (5 bases each). The V gene's germline CDR1 is KGHPV and CDR2 FQNQEV (reference sequence). This CDR3 spans 16 amino acids. Between the trimmed V and J ends, which lost 0 bases and 0 bases, there was a span of 8 bases. This chain's CDR3 is CASSLSGRANTGQLYF. Incomplete CDR3 DNA: TGTGCCAGCAGTCTGTCGGGGCGTGCAAACACCGGGCAGCTCTAC.

This clone was detected only a few times. The gene names given are mouse names. From the germline J gene comes the end of the CDR3, since the read stops 1 residue before it. The chain couples TRBV16 to TRBJ2-7; unclear D gene. The germline V and J ends were trimmed by 0 bases and 3 bases, with 6 bases remaining between them. CDR3 length: 13 residues. CDR1 is SGHSA and CDR2 is FRNQAP in the germline V gene. The part of the CDR3 DNA that was read is TGTGCAAGCAGCTTAGACTCTTTCTATGAACAGTAC. Translation: CASSLDSFYEQY. The entire CDR3 reads CASSLDSFYEQYF.

Details on this clone: All gene names here are mouse names. With the read ending 1 residue before the CDR3 end, the germline J gene is used to fill in that end. V usage is TRBV13-2 and J usage is TRBJ1-5, with 8 bases fitting TRBD1. V dropped 5 bases and J dropped 4; count of bases not matched to a gene: 5. This CDR3 has 14 residues. The germline V gene encodes CDR1 NNHNN and CDR2 SYGAGS (reference sequence). Incomplete CDR3 DNA: TGTGCCAGCGGGGACAGGGTAGGGAACCAGGCTCCGCTT. It encodes CASGDRVGNQAPL. The full-length CDR3 reads as CASGDRVGNQAPLF.

On this clone itself: The genes are named according to mouse. The DNA ends 1 residue before the CDR3 does, and the rest of the CDR3 is filled in from the germline J gene. The V and J genes are TRBV26 and TRBJ1-5; D uncertain. V dropped 2 bases and J dropped 1 base, with 6 bases sitting between them. Germline CDR1 KGHPV, CDR2 FQNQEV (reference sequence). The CDR3 runs to 14 residues. The covered CDR3 bases are TGTGCCAGCAGTCTGACAATAAACAACCAGGCTCCGCTT. It yields the protein CASSLTINNQAPL. In full, the CDR3 is CASSLTINNQAPLF.

In regard to this clone: The gene names given are mouse names. Here the CDR3 reads CASSPGQNSDYTF. The sequenced CDR3 bases are TGTGCCAGCAGCCCGGGACAGAACTCCGACTACACC. The genes are TRBV2 and TRBJ1-2, with 7 bases matching TRBD1. Read data end 1 residue before the CDR3 end; the end is taken from the germline J gene. The CDR3 has 13 amino acids. CDR1 is LGHNA, CDR2 YSYQKL, per germline. Trimming at V came to 4 bases and at J to 2 bases, leaving 1 base not matched to a gene.

With respect to this clone: The gene names given are mouse names. Coverage ceases 1 residue before the CDR3 finishes, and the germline J gene fills in the end. J is TRBJ2-7 and V is TRBV16; D may correspond to TRBD1 or TRBD2 (6 bases each). This CDR3 is 13 amino acids long. Germline V CDR1 and CDR2: SGHSA, FRNQAP. The V and J ends lost 5 bases and 7 bases respectively, with 15 bases between them. CDR3 sequence: CASSLQGGGEQYF. CDR3 bases read: TGTGCAAGCAGCCTCCAGGGAGGGGGGGAACAGTAC.

Points on this clone: Mouse germline and gene names are used. The read ends 1 residue early relative to the CDR3; the germline J gene fills the gap. The V call is TRBV31, the J call TRBJ2-4; 8 bases line up with TRBD2. The CDR3 has 15 amino acids. CDR1 is GKSSPN and CDR2 is SITVG in the germline V gene. V was pared by 0 bases and J by 0 bases, with 2 bases of the junction left unmatched. CDR3 bases read: TGTGCCTGGAGTCTGGGGGGGCCTAGTCAAAACACCTTGTAC. This gives the protein CAWSLGGPSQNTLY. The entire CDR3 protein reads CAWSLGGPSQNTLYF. The variable domain in full, completed from reference TRBV31 and TRBJ2-4, reads AQTIHQWPVAEIKAVGSPLSLGCTIKGKSSPNLYWYWQATGGTLQQLFYSITVGQVESVVQLNLSASRPKDDQFILSTEKLLLSHSGFYLCAWSLGGPSQNTLYFGAGTRLSVL.

Concerning this clone: Gene names follow the mouse nomenclature. The read stops 1 residue short of the end of the CDR3; the missing end is completed from the germline J gene. The chain links TRBV3 to TRBJ2-1; the match to TRBD2 covers 13 bases. The CDR3 runs to 16 residues. The ends lost 0 bases at V and 7 bases at J; junction bases unmatched: 3. The germline V gene encodes CDR1 SNHLY and CDR2 FYNGKV (reference sequence). CDR3 DNA (partial): TGTGCCAGCAGCTTAGCGCGGGACTGGGGGGGAGCTGAGCAGTTC. It encodes CASSLARDWGGAEQF. From start to end, the CDR3 is CASSLARDWGGAEQFF.

This clone is termed medium-sized (0.01 to 0.1%). Mouse names are used for the genes. With the read ending 1 residue before the CDR3 end, the germline J gene is used to fill in that end. The chain joins TRBV13-3 to TRBJ2-3; 10 bases map to TRBD2. J lost 6 bases, V lost 0 bases, and 4 bases had no gene match. CDR3 size: 15 residues. Germline values: CDR1 NNHDY, CDR2 SYVADS. The chain's CDR3 is CASSDAGGARETLYF. CDR3 bases read: TGTGCCAGCAGTGATGCTGGGGGGGCGCGGGAAACGCTGTAT.

Comment on this clone: Germline and genes: mouse. The read terminates 1 residue ahead of where the CDR3 ends, so the germline J gene completes it. The J gene is TRBJ1-4, the V gene TRBV26; possibly TRBD1 for D (5 bases). The germline CDR1 and CDR2 sequences are KGHPV and FQNQEV (reference sequence). V lost 5 bases and J lost 0, with 7 bases in between. CDR3 length: 14 residues. Here the CDR3 reads CASSKDISNERLFF. CDR3 DNA, as far as it was read: TGTGCCAGCAGTAAGGACATTTCCAACGAAAGATTATTT. The full variable domain, rest sourced from reference TRBV26 and TRBJ1-4, is NSKVIQTPRYLVKGQGQKAKMRCIPEKGHPVVFWYQQNKNNEFKFLINFQNQEVLQQIDMTEKRFSAECPSNSPCSLEIQSSEAGDSALYLCASSKDISNERLFFGHGTKLSVL.

A note on this clone: Mouse gene names apply. With the read ending 1 residue before the CDR3 end, the germline J gene is used to fill in that end. The V and J genes are TRBV15 and TRBJ2-5; D is perhaps TRBD1 or TRBD2 (5 bases each). The germline V gene encodes CDR1 SGHND and CDR2 FRSKSL. The CDR3 extends over 13 amino acids. V lost 6 bases and J 6 bases, leaving 13 bases between the germline ends. The sequenced part of the CDR3 DNA is TGTGCCAGCAGCCGGGACGTCCGGGACACCCAGTAC. Translating it yields CASSRDVRDTQY. In full, the CDR3 is CASSRDVRDTQYF.

A word on this clone: Mouse gene names apply. The missing CDR3 end, 1 residue past where the read stops, is filled in from the germline J gene. The rearrangement uses TRBV26 and TRBJ2-4; possibly TRBD1 for D (5 bases). V lost 1 base and J lost 1, with 9 bases in between. Germline CDR1 KGHPV, CDR2 FQNQEV (reference sequence). The CDR3 totals 15 residues. This CDR3 is CASSLWRGGQNTLYF. The covered CDR3 bases are TGTGCCAGCAGTCTGTGGAGAGGGGGTCAAAACACCTTGTAC.

To note about this clone: Gene and germline names: mouse. From the germline J gene comes the end of the CDR3, since the read stops 1 residue before it. The V gene is TRBV4, the J gene TRBJ1-4; 10 bases are shared with TRBD1. Germline V lookup: CDR1 LGHDT, CDR2 YNNKQL (reference sequence). Losses at the gene ends were 5 bases for V and 7 bases for J; bases not matched to a gene: 4. The CDR3 is 14 residues long. The covered CDR3 bases are TGTGCCAGCAGCACCGGGACAGGGGTCGAAAGATTATTT. Protein sequence: CASSTGTGVERLF. The CDR3 reads in full as CASSTGTGVERLFF.

On this clone: The listed genes are named as in mouse. The read ends 1 residue shy of where the CDR3 ends; the end is completed using the germline J gene. The chain recombines TRBV3 with TRBJ2-7; TRBD2 aligns across 7 bases. Germline values: CDR1 SNHLY, CDR2 FYNGKV (reference sequence). The CDR3 length is 13 residues. The junction had 2 bases not matched to a gene; V was cut back by 6 bases and J by 0 bases. CDR3 in amino acids: CASRWGDSYEQYF. CDR3 bases read: TGTGCCAGCAGATGGGGGGACTCCTATGAACAGTAC.